This T cell receptor beta chain was retrieved from a study of chemoradiotherapy in HPV16-positive cancers. Regarding the study as a whole: For HPV16-positive patients, expanding HPV-responsive T cells associated with longer recurrence-free survival. During treatment, candidate HPV-specific clones and E7-related motifs expanded in tumor.

Germline CDR1 is LGHNA and CDR2 is YSLEER. Trimming took 4 bases from V and 6 from J; bases not matched to a gene: 16. This CDR3 region has 18 residues. Worth noting for this clone: Its antigen is unidentified.

Clones were read by immunoSEQ multiplex PCR, and TCRdb kept only the in-frame ones, dropping some. Counted here are around 30,000 clones, 91% occurring once; the ten biggest clones make up approximately 22%. The material sequenced was blood, taken from a patient who underwent chemoradiotherapy. The source of this sequence is a human donor with HPV-associated anogenital cancer. This chain uses TRBV4-3 with TRBJ2-3; 10 nucleotides agree with TRBD2. Here the CDR3 reads CASSRVLSGGPNEDTQYF. The CDR3 nucleotides read TGCGCCAGCAGCCGAGTCCTTAGCGGGGGGCCCAATGAGGATACGCAGTATTTT.